Included here is one T cell receptor beta chain sequence, with context. The antigen is not known. PCR used 60 Vbeta primers and 13 Jbeta primers. Clones were read by immunoSEQ multiplex PCR, and TCRdb kept only the in-frame ones, dropping some. In the table there are roughly 35,000 clones, around 53% of which are singletons. The data are from a study of cytomegalovirus exposure and HLA in healthy donors. Study findings and constraints: A later analysis found most CMV-associated TCR beta chains apparently HLA-restricted.

This CDR3 spans 14 amino acids. J lost 2 bases, V lost 4 bases, and 3 bases had no gene match. The germline V gene encodes CDR1 SGHRS and CDR2 YFSETQ. The sample was PBMCs. This receptor was obtained from a woman between 40 and 55 years old in good health and CMV-seropositive. The chain carries TRBV5-1 and TRBJ2-5, with 9 nucleotides matching TRBD1. The CDR3: CASSQGQGQETQYF. The CDR3 DNA is TGCGCCAGCAGCCAAGGACAGGGGCAAGAGACCCAGTACTTC.